This is a list of T cell receptor beta chains from one sample in a study of T cells in Graves' hyperthyroidism and ophthalmopathy. Each CDR3 protein is one row after TCRdb ran MiXCR on the multiplex PCR reads. The profile shows approximately 410,000 distinct CDR3 sequences, roughly 15% of them singletons. The specimen was blood. These receptors originate from a woman younger than 30 with Graves' hyperthyroidism. Each CDR3 is given with its conserved first and last residue. A D gene is named only where the DNA matches it firmly. Clone size is stated in some rows and not others, as once, few, many or a class when expanded.

d_call clone_size j_call v_call cdr3_aa cdr3_nt
. once TRBJ1-2 TRBV10-3 CAISESGQGPNYGYTF TGTGCCATCAGTGAGTCTGGGCAGGGCCCTAACTATGGCTACACCTTC
. many TRBJ1-1 TRBV2 CASSDGDTEAFF TGTGCCAGCAGTGATGGGGACACTGAAGCTTTCTTT
. many TRBJ1-2 TRBV5-1 CASSFDGSYGYTF TGCGCCAGCAGCTTTGACGGTTCCTATGGCTACACCTTC
. . TRBJ2-7 TRBV4-2 CASSQGIGDYEQYF TGTGCCAGCAGCCAGGGTATCGGGGACTACGAGCAGTACTTC
TRBD1 . TRBJ1-4 TRBV9 CASSVAPNDRESNEKLFF TGTGCCAGCAGCGTAGCCCCTAACGACAGGGAATCTAATGAAAAACTGTTTTTT
TRBD1 many TRBJ2-7 TRBV5-5 CASSLVRTGDEQYF TGTGCCAGCAGCTTGGTTCGGACAGGGGACGAGCAGTACTTC
. . TRBJ1-5 TRBV20-1 CSARGEDQPQHF TGCAGTGCTAGAGGGGAGGATCAGCCCCAGCATTTT
TRBD1 many TRBJ2-2 TRBV6-6 CASSYAPGQSNTGELFF TGTGCCAGCAGTTACGCCCCGGGACAGTCGAACACCGGGGAGCTGTTTTTT
TRBD2 many TRBJ2-7 TRBV27 CASSSGLAGGGDEQYF TGTGCCAGCAGTTCAGGACTAGCGGGAGGGGGCGACGAGCAGTACTTC
TRBD1 . TRBJ2-1 TRBV29-1 CSVDRDRGINEQFF TGCAGCGTTGACCGGGACAGGGGTATCAATGAGCAGTTCTTC
TRBD1 . TRBJ2-1 TRBV5-1 CASSLKLGGEQFF TGCGCCAGCAGCTTAAAGCTAGGGGGCGAGCAGTTCTTC
TRBD1 . TRBJ1-5 TRBV7-6 CASSPETGDQPQHF TGTGCCAGCAGCCCAGAGACAGGGGATCAGCCCCAGCATTTT
. many TRBJ2-1 TRBV3-1 CASSQREYEQFF TGTGCCAGCAGCCAAAGGGAGTATGAGCAGTTCTTC
TRBD1 . TRBJ2-5 TRBV5-1 CASSLSGQGSETQYF TGCGCCAGCAGCTTGTCGGGACAGGGGAGTGAGACCCAGTACTTC
TRBD2 many TRBJ2-1 TRBV27 CASSSELAGFQRNEQFF TGTGCCAGCAGTTCCGAACTAGCGGGATTTCAAAGGAATGAGCAGTTCTTC
. many TRBJ1-2 TRBV6-1 CASRTGWDYGYTF TGTGCCAGCAGAACAGGGTGGGACTATGGCTACACCTTC
TRBD2 . TRBJ2-1 TRBV7-3 CASSPDGLAGGREQFF TGTGCCAGCAGCCCCGATGGGCTAGCGGGAGGGCGGGAGCAGTTCTTC
TRBD2 many TRBJ2-3 TRBV5-1 CASSPGLAGVDTQYF TGCGCCAGCAGCCCGGGACTAGCGGGAGTAGATACGCAGTATTTT
. . TRBJ2-1 TRBV7-7 CASSPEAIGEQFF TGTGCTAGCAGCCCCGAGGCGATCGGTGAGCAGTTCTTC
. . TRBJ1-2 TRBV7-2 CASSLEAGHSNYGYTF TGTGCCAGCAGCTTAGAGGCAGGCCATTCTAACTATGGCTACACCTTC
TRBD2 many TRBJ2-1 TRBV30 CAWSGNSGRFYNEQFF TGTGCCTGGAGTGGGAATAGCGGGAGATTTTACAATGAGCAGTTCTTC
TRBD2 many TRBJ2-7 TRBV28 CASRGTSGGPEQYF TGTGCCAGCAGAGGGACTAGCGGGGGTCCGGAGCAGTACTTC
TRBD2 many TRBJ2-1 TRBV7-9 CASSFQSSGSYNEQFF TGTGCCAGCAGCTTCCAATCTAGCGGCTCCTACAATGAGCAGTTCTTC
TRBD2 many TRBJ2-3 TRBV6-1 CASSETGAGVPDTQYF TGTGCCAGCAGTGAAACCGGGGCGGGAGTACCCGATACGCAGTATTTT